This TCR beta chain was sequenced in a study of OX40 agonist ivuxolimab in advanced cancers. Whole-study context: Two patients with cutaneous melanoma and one with hepatocellular carcinoma, three in total, showed partial responses.

The germline V gene encodes CDR1 SNHLY and CDR2 FYNNEI. The CDR3 has 17 amino acids. V was clipped by 2 bases and J by 0 bases, with 14 bases between them. Generated by immunoSEQ multiplex PCR, the TCRdb table keeps only in-frame clones and is missing some. The sample carries about 7,000 clones, over 60% recorded once. The specimen comprised CD4+ or CD8+ T cells sorted from blood, sampled in a trial of the OX40 agonist ivuxolimab. The receptor was derived from an adult with an advanced solid tumor such as melanoma, head and neck, liver or kidney cancer. The genes are TRBV2 and TRBJ1-5, with unresolved D. The CDR3 coding sequence is TGTGCCAGCAGTGAATCGTTCTGGGAGTATAGCAATCAGCCCCAGCATTTT. Its translation is CASSESFWEYSNQPQHF. Based on the CDR3 plus reference TRBV2 and TRBJ1-5, the full variable domain is EPEVTQTPSHQVTQMGQEVILRCVPISNHLYFYWYRQILGQKVEFLVSFYNNEISEKSEIFDDQFSVERPDGSNFTLKIRSTKLEDSAMYFCASSESFWEYSNQPQHFGDGTRLSIL.